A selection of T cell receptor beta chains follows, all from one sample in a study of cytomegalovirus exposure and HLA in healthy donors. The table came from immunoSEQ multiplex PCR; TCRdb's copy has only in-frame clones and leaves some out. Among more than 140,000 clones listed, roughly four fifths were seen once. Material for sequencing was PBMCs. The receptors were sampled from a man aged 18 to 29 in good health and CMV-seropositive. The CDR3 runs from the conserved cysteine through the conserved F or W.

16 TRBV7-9 CASSSASGGDWTEAFF
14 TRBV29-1 CSVEGLAGIYEQYF
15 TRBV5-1 CASSLAGSNTGELFF
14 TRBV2 CASSDGWRWETQYF
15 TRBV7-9 CASSFRTGPNYGYTF
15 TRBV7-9 CASSFTGGPYTEAFF
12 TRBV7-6 CASSLGTGELFF
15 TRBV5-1 CASSLRNRVPAEAFF
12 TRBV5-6 CASSLVGTEAFF
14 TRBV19 CASRAGGLGTEAFF
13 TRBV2 CASSVAGGGELFF
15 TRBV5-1 CASSLGAALNTEAFF
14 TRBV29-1 CSASQGGSGNTIYF
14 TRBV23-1 CASSRSHRGLGQYF
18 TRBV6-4 CASRESVRGVPLNSPLHF
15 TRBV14 CASSLLAGVLNEQFF
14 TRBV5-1 CASSQGLAGDTQYF
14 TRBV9 CASSEGVWGTEAFF
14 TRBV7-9 CASTSPGTGNEQYF
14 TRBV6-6 CASNGLAEYNEQFF
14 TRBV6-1 CASSEIGGGTEAFF
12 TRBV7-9 CASSLESREQYF
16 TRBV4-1 CASSQNTGLAGNEQFF
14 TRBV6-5 CASSSPTDSDEQYF
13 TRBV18 CASSLTVNTEAFF
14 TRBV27 CASSFGFGYNEQFF
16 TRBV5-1 CASSLGGIAAPHEQFF
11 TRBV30 CAWSMGPEAFF
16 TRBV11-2 CASSLPDTPLDYGYTF
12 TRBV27 CASGDRNEKLFF
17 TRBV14 CASSQLDFSATNEKLFF
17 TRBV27 CASSSPGLAGGPNEQYF
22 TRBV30 CAWSVGNGRAGGPITYTDTQYF
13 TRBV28 CASRVEKPGELFF
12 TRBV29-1 CSYTQLRETQYF
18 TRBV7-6 CASSFSPEPAGIEGEQYF
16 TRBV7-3 CASSLRTGGSNQPQHF
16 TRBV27 CASRLTGTGRSYEQYF
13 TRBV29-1 CSAQGQLNTEAFF
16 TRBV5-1 CASTNSGRSYTGELFF
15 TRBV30 CAWRVGLAGTGELFF
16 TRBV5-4 CASSLDGTGRNTEAFF
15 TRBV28 CASSLALGRGGGYTF
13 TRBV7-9 CASSFRQIDGYTF
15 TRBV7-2 CASRRTWTSGYEQYF
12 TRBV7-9 CASSFGSYEQYF
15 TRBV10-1 CAIHSLGGDNQPQHF
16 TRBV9 CASSLPGQGVLNEQFF
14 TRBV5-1 CASSLPGTVETQYF
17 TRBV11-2 CASSLDNSMSGANVLTF